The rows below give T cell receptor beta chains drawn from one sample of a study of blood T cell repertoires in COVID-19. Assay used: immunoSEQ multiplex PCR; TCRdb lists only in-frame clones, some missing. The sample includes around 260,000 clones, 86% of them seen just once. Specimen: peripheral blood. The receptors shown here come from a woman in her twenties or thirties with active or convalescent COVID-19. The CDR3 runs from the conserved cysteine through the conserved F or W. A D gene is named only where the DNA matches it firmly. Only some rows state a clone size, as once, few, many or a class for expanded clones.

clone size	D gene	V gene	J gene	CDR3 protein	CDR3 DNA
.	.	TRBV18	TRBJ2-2	CASSPALAGELFF	TGTGCCAGCTCACCAGCACTTGCCGGGGAGCTGTTTTTT
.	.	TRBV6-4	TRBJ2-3	CASSDSAGTDTQYF	TGTGCCAGCAGTGACTCAGCGGGCACAGATACGCAGTATTTT
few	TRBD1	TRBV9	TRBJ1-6	CASSGTGAHNSPLHF	TGTGCCAGCAGCGGGACAGGGGCTCATAATTCACCCCTCCACTTT
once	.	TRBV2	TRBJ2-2	CASSRNTGELFF	TGTGCCAGCAGCAGGAACACCGGGGAGCTGTTTTTT
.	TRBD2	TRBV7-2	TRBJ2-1	CASSLIAGDNEQFF	TGTGCCAGCAGCTTAATAGCGGGGGACAATGAGCAGTTCTTC
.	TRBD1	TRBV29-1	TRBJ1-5	CSGTRRGQVVEPQHF	TGCAGCGGGACGCGACGGGGACAGGTGGTGGAGCCCCAGCATTTT
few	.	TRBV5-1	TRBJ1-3	CASSPNPWTDGNTIYF	TGCGCCAGCAGCCCAAATCCCTGGACAGATGGAAACACCATATATTTT
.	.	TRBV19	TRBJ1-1	CASSITQGTFTEAFF	TGTGCCAGTAGTATTACGCAGGGGACCTTCACTGAAGCTTTCTTT
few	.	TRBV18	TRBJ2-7	CASSPQSDSYEQYF	TGTGCCAGCTCACCTCAATCGGACAGCTACGAGCAGTACTTC
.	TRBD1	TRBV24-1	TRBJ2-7	CATSDPGTGGEQYF	TGTGCCACCAGTGACCCCGGGACAGGGGGAGAGCAGTACTTC
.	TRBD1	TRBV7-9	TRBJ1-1	CASSQSIGQGNTEAFF	TGTGCCAGCAGCCAGAGTATAGGACAGGGGAACACTGAAGCTTTCTTT
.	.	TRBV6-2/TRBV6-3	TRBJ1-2	CASSYSPQGAPGYTF	TGTGCCAGCAGTTATTCCCCACAGGGAGCGCCTGGCTACACCTTC
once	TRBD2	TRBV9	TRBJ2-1	CASSVSPGLAGSYNEQFF	TGTGCCAGCAGCGTGAGCCCCGGACTAGCTGGGTCCTACAATGAGCAGTTCTTC
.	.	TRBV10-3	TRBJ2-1	CAIKGAPDEQFF	TGTGCCATCAAAGGGGCACCCGATGAGCAGTTCTTC
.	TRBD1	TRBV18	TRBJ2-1	CASSPSTGASYNEQFF	TGTGCCAGCTCACCATCTACAGGGGCCTCCTACAATGAGCAGTTCTTC
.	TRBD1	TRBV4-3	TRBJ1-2	CASSQDMPRTGGNPINGYTF	TGCGCCAGCAGCCAAGACATGCCCCGGACAGGGGGCAACCCTATAAATGGCTACACCTTC
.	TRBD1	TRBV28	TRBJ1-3	CASRYRGGSGNTIYF	TGTGCCAGCAGGTACAGGGGCGGGTCTGGAAACACCATATATTTT
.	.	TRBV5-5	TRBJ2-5	CASSLAAEETQYF	TGTGCCAGCAGCTTGGCTGCAGAAGAGACCCAGTACTTC
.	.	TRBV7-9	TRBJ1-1	CASSLSENTEAFF	TGTGCCAGCAGCTTGAGTGAGAACACTGAAGCTTTCTTT
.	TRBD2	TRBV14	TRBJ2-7	CASSLGGDGVSPTPNRYEQYF	TGTGCCAGCAGCCTCGGGGGGGACGGGGTTTCTCCAACCCCGAATCGCTACGAGCAGTACTTC
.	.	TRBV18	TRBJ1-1	CASSQFRLMNTEAFF	TGTGCCAGCTCTCAGTTCAGGCTGATGAACACTGAAGCTTTCTTT
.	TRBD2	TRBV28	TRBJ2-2	CASSWTSGGWNTGELFF	TGTGCCAGCAGCTGGACTAGCGGGGGCTGGAACACCGGGGAGCTGTTTTTT
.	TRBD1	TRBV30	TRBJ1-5	CATDRGTGQPQHF	TGTGCAACGGACAGGGGGACGGGACAGCCCCAGCATTTT
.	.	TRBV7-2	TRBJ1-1	CASSLSRGWATEAFF	TGTGCCAGCAGCTTAAGTCGGGGGTGGGCCACTGAAGCTTTCTTT
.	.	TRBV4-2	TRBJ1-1	CASSQDKGAEAFF	TGTGCCAGCAGCCAAGATAAGGGGGCTGAAGCTTTCTTT
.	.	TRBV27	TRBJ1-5	CASSLSGQGLNQPQHF	TGTGCCAGCAGTTTATCGGGCCAGGGCTTGAATCAGCCCCAGCATTTT
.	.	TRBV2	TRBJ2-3	CASSERQTTDTQYF	TGTGCCAGCAGTGAAAGACAGACCACAGATACGCAGTATTTT
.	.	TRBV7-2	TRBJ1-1	CASSLVLSGGAFF	TGTGCCAGCAGCTTAGTACTTTCTGGCGGAGCTTTCTTT
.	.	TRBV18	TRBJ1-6	CASSPQGGGNSPLHF	TGTGCCAGCTCACCACAAGGCGGCGGAAATTCACCCCTCCACTTT
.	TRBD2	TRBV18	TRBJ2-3	CASSPLAGGSTDTQYF	TGTGCCAGCTCACCCTTGGCGGGGGGGAGCACAGATACGCAGTATTTT
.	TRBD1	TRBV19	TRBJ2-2	CASNAGGYTGELFF	TGTGCCAGTAACGCAGGGGGCTACACCGGGGAGCTGTTTTTT
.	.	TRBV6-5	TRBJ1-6	CASSTNHNSPLHF	TGTGCCAGCAGTACAAATCATAATTCACCCCTCCACTTT
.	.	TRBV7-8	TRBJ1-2	CASRRRGGHGYTF	TGTGCCAGCAGGCGACGGGGGGGGCATGGCTACACCTTC
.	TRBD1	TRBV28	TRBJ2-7	CASSLEETGTYEQYF	TGTGCCAGCAGTTTGGAAGAGACAGGGACCTACGAGCAGTACTTC
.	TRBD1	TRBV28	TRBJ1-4	CASSKTTGPNEKLFF	TGTGCCAGCAGTAAGACGACAGGGCCAAATGAAAAACTGTTTTTT
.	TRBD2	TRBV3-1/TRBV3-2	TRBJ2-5	CASSQGGGARHVHF	TGTGCCAGCAGCCAAGGCGGGGGGGCCCGACACGTTCACTTC
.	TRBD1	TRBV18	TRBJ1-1	CASSPDREVAFF	TGTGCCAGCTCACCCGACAGGGAGGTAGCTTTCTTT
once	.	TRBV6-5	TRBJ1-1	CASRMVSVREAFF	TGTGCCAGCAGGATGGTTAGCGTGCGCGAAGCTTTCTTT
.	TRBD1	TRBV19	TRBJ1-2	CASSIKRGRAYGYTF	TGTGCCAGTAGTATAAAGAGGGGGCGCGCCTATGGCTACACCTTC
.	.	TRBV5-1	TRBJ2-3	CASCPQWTDTQYF	TGCGCCAGCTGTCCCCAGTGGACAGATACGCAGTATTTT
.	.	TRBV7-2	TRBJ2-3	CASSSRDSDTQYF	TGTGCCAGCAGCTCTCGGGACTCAGATACGCAGTATTTT
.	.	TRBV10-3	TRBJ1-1	CATESGTEAFF	TGTGCCACTGAGTCGGGGACTGAAGCTTTCTTT
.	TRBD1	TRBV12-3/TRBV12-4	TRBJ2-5	CASSTGAPETQYF	TGTGCCAGCAGTACAGGGGCCCCAGAGACCCAGTACTTC
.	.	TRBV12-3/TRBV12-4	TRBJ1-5	CASRQGINQPQHF	TGTGCCAGCAGACAGGGAATCAATCAGCCCCAGCATTTT
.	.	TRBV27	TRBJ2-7	CASEYRGEQYF	TGTGCCAGCGAGTATAGGGGGGAGCAGTACTTC
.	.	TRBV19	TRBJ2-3	CASTFRGGDTQYF	TGTGCCAGTACCTTCCGAGGGGGAGATACGCAGTATTTT
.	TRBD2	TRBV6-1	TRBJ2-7	CASRELAGGRSYEQYF	TGTGCCAGCAGAGAACTAGCGGGGGGCCGATCCTACGAGCAGTACTTC
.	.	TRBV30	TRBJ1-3	CAWSVNAGGSGNTIYF	TGTGCCTGGAGTGTTAATGCAGGAGGGTCTGGAAACACCATATATTTT
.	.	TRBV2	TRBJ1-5	CASCGQGYGWEPQHF	TGTGCCAGCTGTGGGCAGGGGTACGGGTGGGAGCCCCAGCATTTT
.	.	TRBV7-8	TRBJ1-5	CASSLETSQPQHF	TGTGCCAGCAGCTTAGAAACCAGTCAGCCCCAGCATTTT
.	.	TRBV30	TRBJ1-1	CAWSVLGRGTEAFF	TGTGCCTGGAGTGTACTGGGGAGGGGCACTGAAGCTTTCTTT
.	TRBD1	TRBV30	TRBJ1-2	CAWSADRNYGYTF	TGTGCCTGGAGCGCGGACAGGAACTATGGCTACACCTTC
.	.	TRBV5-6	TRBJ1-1	CASSLLRGQPVVAFF	TGTGCCAGCAGCTTACTTCGCGGACAGCCAGTGGTTGCTTTCTTT
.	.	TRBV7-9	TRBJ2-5	CASSLVEWRGQETQYF	TGTGCCAGCAGCTTAGTTGAGTGGCGGGGCCAAGAGACCCAGTACTTC
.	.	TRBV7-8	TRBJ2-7	CASSLAGAAGAERHEQYF	TGTGCCAGCAGCTTAGCGGGTGCCGCGGGCGCCGAGCGTCACGAGCAGTACTTC
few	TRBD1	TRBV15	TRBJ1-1	CATSRGGQGDTEAFF	TGTGCCACCAGCAGAGGCGGACAGGGGGACACTGAAGCTTTCTTT